One sample yielded the 19 T cell receptor beta chains listed below, sequenced in a study of cytomegalovirus exposure and HLA in healthy donors. Some clones are missing from TCRdb's copy, which holds only in-frame ones; the method was immunoSEQ multiplex PCR. The table has under 100,000 clones, 95% to 98% seen once. The specimen was PBMCs. The receptors come from a man aged 18 to 29 in good health and CMV-seronegative.

This chain joins TRBV9 and TRBJ1-1; perhaps TRBD1 as D (6 bases). The CDR3 loop spans 15 amino acids. Deletions cut 2 bases from V and 2 bases from J, with 13 bases between. Germline V gives CDR1 SGDLS, CDR2 YYNGEE. The CDR3 here is CASSVFSGANTEAFF. CDR3 coding DNA: TGTGCCAGCAGCGTCTTTTCAGGGGCCAACACTGAAGCTTTCTTT.

This chain connects TRBV10-1 to TRBJ2-3; the match to TRBD2 covers 8 bases. This CDR3 contains 18 residues. CDR1 WNHNN and CDR2 SYGVQD come from the germline V gene (reference sequence). J gave up 6 bases and V 0 bases, and 14 bases lay outside the gene matches. The CDR3 DNA reads TGCGCCAGCAGTGAGTCTATACCTTTCAGCGGGAGCGAGGATACGCAGTATTTT. It yields the protein CASSESIPFSGSEDTQYF.

The V and J genes are TRBV6-6 and TRBJ1-5; no clear D gene. V was cut by 2 bases and J by 3 bases, with 11 bases left in between. CDR3 length equals 15 residues. Per germline, CDR1 MNHNY and CDR2 SVGAGI (reference sequence). Written as DNA, the CDR3 is TGTGCCAGCAGTTACGGAAGACTGTCCAATCAGCCCCAGCATTTT. This encodes CASSYGRLSNQPQHF.

The J gene is TRBJ1-2, the V gene TRBV27; D uncertain. V lost 4 bases and J 4 bases, leaving 10 bases between the germline ends. The CDR3 spans 13 residues. Germline V gene lookup returns CDR1 MNHEY and CDR2 SMNVEV (reference sequence). For the CDR3, the DNA is TGTGCCAGCAGTTCCACTCGGGTCTATGGCTACACCTTC. Encoded protein: CASSSTRVYGYTF.

The chain links TRBV19 to TRBJ1-1; maybe TRBD1 (6 bases). V shed 6 bases and J shed 3 bases, with 11 bases lying between them. The germline V gene has CDR1 LNHDA and CDR2 SQIVND (reference sequence). The CDR3 is 13 amino acids. The CDR3 DNA follows: TGTGCCAGTAGGTTCAGGGGAGACACTGAAGCTTTCTTT. Translation gives CASRFRGDTEAFF.

This chain links TRBV6-1 with TRBJ1-1; D possibly corresponds to TRBD1 (6 bases). The CDR3 runs to 13 residues. Deletions cut 6 bases from V and 0 bases from J, with 8 bases between. Germline V lookup: CDR1 MNHNS, CDR2 SASEGT. The DNA of the CDR3 is TGTGCCAGCAGGGACAGAATGAACACTGAAGCTTTCTTT. It is translated as CASRDRMNTEAFF.

V and J are TRBV6-6 and TRBJ2-1, with a tentative D call TRBD1 (5 bases). The CDR3 is 12 amino acids. Germline values: CDR1 MNHNY, CDR2 SVGAGI (reference sequence). V was pared by 6 bases and J by 6 bases, with 9 bases between. The CDR3 DNA is TGTGCCAGCAGACCGACAGCCAATGAGCAGTTCTTC. Amino acid sequence: CASRPTANEQFF.

This sequence joins TRBV28 and TRBJ2-7; 9 nucleotides align to TRBD1. This CDR3 contains 15 residues. V was pared by 8 bases and J by 1 base, with 9 bases of the junction left unmatched. The germline V gene encodes CDR1 MDHEN and CDR2 SYDVKM. The CDR3 region is CASVLSGTGSYEQYF. In DNA, the CDR3 is TGTGCCAGCGTCCTCTCCGGGACAGGGTCCTACGAGCAGTACTTC.

This clone appeared once. The chain has TRBV10-3 and TRBJ1-2, with D maybe TRBD1 (5 bases). The CDR3 spans 14 residues. Trimming left V 7 bases short and J 0 bases short, with 12 bases between. Germline lookup yields CDR1 ENHRY and CDR2 SYGVKD. Here the CDR3 DNA reads TGTGCCATCACCCCGGACACGTCTAACTATGGCTACACCTTC. Encoded protein: CAITPDTSNYGYTF.

The rearrangement uses TRBV7-9 and TRBJ2-7; no clear D. Trimming stripped 4 bases from V and 3 bases from J, with 7 bases between. Germline-derived CDR1 and CDR2 are SEHNR and FQNEAQ (reference sequence). CDR3 length: 12 residues. The DNA for the CDR3 is TGTGCCAGCAGCTACGGAGACTACGAGCAGTACTTC. Translated, it gives CASSYGDYEQYF.

The chain recombines TRBV4-2 with TRBJ2-7; TRBD2 matches at 12 bases. The CDR3 is 17 amino acids. Germline V gives CDR1 LGHNA, CDR2 YNFKEQ. V lost 1 base, J lost 1 base, and 5 bases stayed unmatched. The CDR3 region is CASSQVAGTSGSYEQYF. The CDR3 nucleotides are TGTGCCAGCAGCCAAGTTGCAGGGACTAGCGGGTCCTACGAGCAGTACTTC.

The rearrangement links TRBV5-6 to TRBJ2-2, with a weak D call TRBD1 (6 bases). V was cut by 4 bases and J by 7 bases, with 11 bases left in between. Germline V gives CDR1 SGHDT, CDR2 YYEEEE. The CDR3 has 13 amino acids. The CDR3 region is CASSPVGGGELFF. CDR3 coding DNA: TGTGCCAGCAGCCCGGTAGGGGGCGGGGAGCTGTTTTTT.

The genes are TRBV15 and TRBJ2-7, with TRBD2 matching 8 bases. This CDR3 has 13 residues. V lost 5 bases, J lost 3 bases, and 3 bases stayed unmatched. Germline assignment: CDR1 LNHNV and CDR2 YYDKDF (reference sequence). The CDR3 DNA follows: TGTGCCACCAGCGCCGGGACTAGCTACGAGCAGTACTTC. As protein: CATSAGTSYEQYF.

The CDR3 spells CASSWLHGTNEKLFF. In DNA, the CDR3 is TGCGCCAGCAGCTGGTTACATGGAACTAATGAAAAACTGTTTTTT. V and J are TRBV5-1 and TRBJ1-4; D is unresolved. V was cut by 3 bases and J by 1 base, with 10 bases left in between. Germline values: CDR1 SGHRS, CDR2 YFSETQ. The CDR3 runs 15 residues.

This clone has just one count. The chain has TRBV19 and TRBJ2-1; TRBD2 matches 10 bases. The V and J ends lost 3 bases and 7 bases, in that order; junction bases with no gene match: 6. The CDR3 spans 15 residues. Looked up from germline, CDR1 is LNHDA and CDR2 is SQIVND (reference sequence). The CDR3 sequence is CASSMWLAGVNEQFF. DNA of the CDR3: TGTGCCAGTAGTATGTGGCTAGCGGGAGTAAATGAGCAGTTCTTC.

This clone was detected once. The rearrangement uses TRBV5-1 and TRBJ2-3; tentative D call: TRBD2 (6 bases). Trimming removed 0 bases at V and 2 bases at J, with 10 bases between. There are 15 residues in the CDR3. Germline CDR1 SGHRS, CDR2 YFSETQ. The CDR3: CASSLGGDDTDTQYF. As DNA, the CDR3 is TGCGCCAGCAGCTTGGGGGGGGACGACACAGATACGCAGTATTTT.

V usage is TRBV27 and J usage is TRBJ1-2; TRBD1 matches at 9 bases. With V trimmed by 1 base and J by 2 bases, 8 bases remained unmatched. Germline V gene data show CDR1 as MNHEY and CDR2 as SMNVEV (reference sequence). The CDR3 has 17 residues. CDR3 bases: TGTGCCAGCAGTTTATTGGGACAGGGTAGGGACAACTATGGCTACACCTTC. Protein product: CASSLLGQGRDNYGYTF.

The V and J genes are TRBV28 and TRBJ1-4; tentatively, D is TRBD1 (5 bases). Germline V gives CDR1 MDHEN, CDR2 SYDVKM. Trimming pared 1 base from V and 4 bases from J, leaving 7 bases between. The CDR3 totals 14 residues. CDR3 loop: CASSLSGDNEKLFF. In DNA, the CDR3 is TGTGCCAGCAGTTTATCGGGGGATAATGAAAAACTGTTTTTT.

This clone was counted only a few times. V usage is TRBV7-9 and J usage is TRBJ2-5, with a weak D call TRBD2 (7 bases). The CDR3 extends over 18 amino acids. Germline lookup yields CDR1 SEHNR and CDR2 FQNEAQ (reference sequence). V was pared by 5 bases and J by 3 bases, with 25 bases between. CDR3 coding DNA: TGTGCCAGCAGCGTCCAAGGGGGGGTCTCGGCCTATGAAGAGACCCAGTACTTC. Its protein product is CASSVQGGVSAYEETQYF.